This is a list of T cell receptor beta chains from one sample in a study of cytomegalovirus exposure and HLA in healthy donors. The method was immunoSEQ multiplex PCR; TCRdb's version includes in-frame clones alone and lacks a portion of them. Of about 110,000 clones in the sample, around 87% were seen once. The specimen sequenced was PBMCs. The source is a man between 40 and 49 years old in good health and CMV-seronegative. CDR3s include the opening cysteine and the closing phenylalanine or tryptophan. A D gene is named only where the DNA matches it firmly. The size field is filled for only some rows; it gives once, few, many or a size class.

clone size | J gene | D gene | V gene | CDR3 DNA | CDR3 protein
- | TRBJ1-2 | TRBD1 | TRBV28 | TGTGCCAGCAGTTTATTAGCAGGGGGCAGCTATGGCTACACCTTC | CASSLLAGGSYGYTF
- | TRBJ1-2 | TRBD1 | TRBV28 | TGTGCCAGCAGTTACCAAGGGACAGGGCCTTATGGCTACACCTTC | CASSYQGTGPYGYTF
- | TRBJ1-2 | TRBD1 | TRBV7-9 | TGTGCCAGCAGCCTGAGGGGGACAGGGGATGGCTACACCTTC | CASSLRGTGDGYTF
- | TRBJ2-3 | - | TRBV28 | TGTGCCAGCAGTTTACGGGATACGCAGTATTTT | CASSLRDTQYF
- | TRBJ2-3 | - | TRBV4-3 | TGCGCCAGCAGCCAAGGGGAGCGCCAGGGGCCAGATACGCAGTATTTT | CASSQGERQGPDTQYF
- | TRBJ1-2 | - | TRBV7-9 | TGTGCCAGCAGCTTAGTAAACTATGGCTACACCTTC | CASSLVNYGYTF
- | TRBJ2-2 | - | TRBV6-1 | TGTGCCAGCACCGTACAGCCGAACACCGGGGAGCTGTTTTTT | CASTVQPNTGELFF
- | TRBJ2-7 | - | TRBV7-8 | TGTGCCAGCAGCCCCGGTCTCTACGAGCAGTACTTC | CASSPGLYEQYF
- | TRBJ1-6 | TRBD1 | TRBV6-1 | TGTGCCAGCAGTGCACGACAGGGAAATAATTCACCCCTCCACTTT | CASSARQGNNSPLHF
few | TRBJ2-7 | TRBD1 | TRBV6-5 | TGTGCCAGCAGTAGGGGACAGGCTCTTCCGTGGGAGCAGTACTTC | CASSRGQALPWEQYF
- | TRBJ2-5 | - | TRBV2 | TGTGCCAGCAGCCAGAAGGAGACCCAGTACTTC | CASSQKETQYF
- | TRBJ2-3 | TRBD1 | TRBV7-6 | TGTGCCAGCAGCTTAGGTTCGACAGGGTTCAAAGATACGCAGTATTTT | CASSLGSTGFKDTQYF